The 14 T cell receptor beta chains given below trace back to one sample, sequenced in a study of T cell changes during pregnancy in multiple sclerosis. Sequencing was performed with immunoSEQ multiplex PCR; in TCRdb, only in-frame clones are kept and a portion is missing. The repertoire holds approximately 30,000 clones, with about nine tenths as singletons. The input for sequencing was CD4+ T cells from peripheral blood mononuclear cells, taken in the first trimester of pregnancy. The receptor source for this set is a female donor in good health, enrolled as a control in a pregnancy study.

The chain couples TRBV5-1 to TRBJ2-3, with TRBD2 matching over 9 bases. The J segment lost 4 bases and the V segment lost 8 bases, leaving 17 bases of the junction unmatched. This CDR3 spans 17 amino acids. Germline-derived CDR1 and CDR2 are SGHRS and YFSETQ. CDR3 protein: CASPVDLLAGVADTQYF. The CDR3 region has the DNA TGCGCCAGTCCGGTGGACCTTTTAGCGGGAGTCGCAGATACGCAGTATTTT.

The chain links TRBV5-1 to TRBJ1-5, with a weak D call TRBD1 (5 bases). This CDR3 region has 14 residues. CDR1 is SGHRS and CDR2 is YFSETQ in the germline V gene. V shed 0 bases and J shed 4 bases, with 8 bases lying between them. CDR3 loop: CASSLGQWNQPQHF. CDR3 in DNA: TGCGCCAGCAGCTTGGGACAGTGGAATCAGCCCCAGCATTTT.

The gene calls are TRBV6-1 and TRBJ2-7, with 8 bases that match TRBD2. Germline loops: CDR1 MNHNS, CDR2 SASEGT. V lost 2 bases, J lost 6 bases, and 15 bases stayed unmatched. The CDR3 consists of 17 residues. The CDR3 nucleotides read TGTGCCAGCAGTGAAACCGCGGGAGGCTTGGGCTACGGCGAGCAGTACTTC. Amino acids: CASSETAGGLGYGEQYF.

This clone was picked up one time. This chain joins TRBV9 and TRBJ2-3, with 8 bases aligning to TRBD1. After removal of 2 bases from V and 7 bases from J, the junction contained 18 bases not matched to a gene. Germline values: CDR1 SGDLS, CDR2 YYNGEE. The CDR3 runs to 18 residues. DNA for the CDR3: TGTGCCAGCAGCGTCGGTACTGGACAGGGCCCGTGGAAGCATACGCAGTATTTT. This gives the protein CASSVGTGQGPWKHTQYF.

The V and J genes are TRBV2 and TRBJ1-1; D may be TRBD1 (5 bases). V lost 6 bases and J lost 1, with 9 bases in between. The V gene's germline CDR1 is SNHLY and CDR2 FYNNEI. This CDR3 contains 13 residues. CDR3 amino acids: CASSADRNTEAFF. In DNA, the CDR3 is TGTGCCAGCAGCGCAGACAGGAACACTGAAGCTTTCTTT.

This chain connects TRBV6-1 to TRBJ2-3, with a weak D call TRBD2 (7 bases). The V end was cut by 0 bases, the J end by 2 bases, with 12 bases between. Germline lookup yields CDR1 MNHNS and CDR2 SASEGT. The CDR3 covers 16 residues. CDR3 in amino acids: CASSEALGGHTDTQYF. Written as DNA, the CDR3 is TGTGCCAGCAGTGAAGCGCTCGGGGGGCACACAGATACGCAGTATTTT.

This clone was counted a single time. The V and J genes are TRBV7-2 and TRBJ2-7; the match to TRBD2 covers 8 bases. The V and J ends lost 2 bases and 4 bases, in that order; junction bases with no gene match: 7. The CDR3 runs to 15 residues. Germline V CDR1 and CDR2: SGHTA, FQGNSA. CDR3 DNA: TGTGCCAGCAGCTTAAACCGGGAGGGCCCATACGAGCAGTACTTC. Translating it yields CASSLNREGPYEQYF.

Note on this clone: Germline and junction disagree at one end, which may indicate a read error. This chain uses TRBV7-2 with TRBJ2-1, with 8 bases identical to TRBD2. There are 16 residues in the CDR3. Germline V gives CDR1 SGHTA, CDR2 FQGNSA. DNA for the CDR3: TGTGCCAGCAGCGTAGCAGGGACTAGGGTTTACAATGAGCAGTTCTTC. This translates into CASSVAGTRVYNEQFF.

This chain connects TRBV28 to TRBJ2-7, with 9 bases identical to TRBD1. Per the germline V gene, CDR1 is MDHEN and CDR2 is SYDVKM. The CDR3 totals 15 residues. J lost 0 bases, V lost 9 bases, and 9 bases had no gene match. CDR3 protein: CASWGQGASSYEQYF. The CDR3 bases are TGTGCCAGTTGGGGACAGGGAGCGAGCTCCTACGAGCAGTACTTC. Together with reference TRBV28 and TRBJ2-7, the CDR3 gives the full variable domain: DVKVTQSSRYLVKRTGEKVFLECVQDMDHENMFWYRQDPGLGLRLIYFSYDVKMKEKGDIPEGYSVSREKKERFSLILESASTNQTSMYLCASWGQGASSYEQYFGPGTRLTVT.

This clone was found a few times. The chain joins TRBV28 to TRBJ1-5; 10 positions agree with TRBD1. V lost 6 bases and J lost 1; bases outside the gene matches: 6. CDR1 is MDHEN and CDR2 is SYDVKM in the germline V gene. The CDR3 has 16 amino acids. For the CDR3, the DNA is TGTGCCAGCAGCCCCGGGACAGGGGCGAGCAATCAGCCCCAGCATTTT. It translates to CASSPGTGASNQPQHF.

The chain links TRBV14 to TRBJ2-7; a weak D match, TRBD1 (5 bases). The germline gives CDR1 SGHDN, CDR2 FVKESK. V lost 4 bases, J lost 4 bases, and 14 bases lay in between. This CDR3 has 14 amino acids. CDR3 nucleotide sequence: TGTGCCAGCAGCCGCCAGGGTGGGTCGTACGAGCAGTACTTC. Amino acids: CASSRQGGSYEQYF.

The CDR3 loop is CASSQEHGTGLNEQFF. The CDR3 DNA sequence: TGCGCCAGCAGCCAAGAACACGGGACAGGCTTGAATGAGCAGTTCTTC. V and J are TRBV4-3 and TRBJ2-1; the match to TRBD1 covers 8 bases. This CDR3 is 16 amino acids long. V shed 0 bases and J 7 bases; nucleotides not matched to a gene: 8. The germline V gene encodes CDR1 LGHNA and CDR2 YSLEER.

The chain employs TRBV2 and TRBJ2-3; TRBD2 matches at 13 bases. The trim removed 3 bases at V and 3 bases at J, leaving 6 bases unmatched. Germline V gene lookup returns CDR1 SNHLY and CDR2 FYNNEI. This CDR3 is 17 amino acids long. The CDR3 region has the DNA TGTGCCAGCAGTGACGGGACTAGCGGGGTAGGGACAGATACGCAGTATTTT. Translation: CASSDGTSGVGTDTQYF.

The chain uses TRBV15 and TRBJ2-3; a weak D match, TRBD1 (6 bases). The CDR3 contains 14 residues. The germline gives CDR1 LNHNV, CDR2 YYDKDF (reference sequence). V lost 2 bases to trimming and J lost 4 bases, with 10 bases between them. The DNA of the CDR3 is TGTGCCACCAGCAGAACAGGGTCGGCAGATACGCAGTATTTT. Translated, it gives CATSRTGSADTQYF. The variable domain in full, with the rest retrieved from reference TRBV15 and TRBJ2-3, is DAMVIQNPRYQVTQFGKPVTLSCSQTLNHNVMYWYQQKSSQAPKLLFHYYDKDFNNEADTPDNFQSRRPNTSFCFLDIRSPGLGDTAMYLCATSRTGSADTQYFGPGTRLTVL.